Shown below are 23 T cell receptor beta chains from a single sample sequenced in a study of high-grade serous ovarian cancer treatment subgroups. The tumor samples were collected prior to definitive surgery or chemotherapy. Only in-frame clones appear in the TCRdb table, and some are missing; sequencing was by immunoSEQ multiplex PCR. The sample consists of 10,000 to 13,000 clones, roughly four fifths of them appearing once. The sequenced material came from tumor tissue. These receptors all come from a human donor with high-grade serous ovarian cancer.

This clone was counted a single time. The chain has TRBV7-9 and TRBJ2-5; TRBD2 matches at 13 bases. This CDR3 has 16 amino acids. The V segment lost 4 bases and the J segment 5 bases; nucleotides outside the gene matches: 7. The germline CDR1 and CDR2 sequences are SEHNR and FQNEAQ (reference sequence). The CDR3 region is CASSSILAGGQETQYF. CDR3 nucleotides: TGTGCCAGCAGCTCGATACTAGCGGGAGGGCAGGAGACCCAGTACTTC.

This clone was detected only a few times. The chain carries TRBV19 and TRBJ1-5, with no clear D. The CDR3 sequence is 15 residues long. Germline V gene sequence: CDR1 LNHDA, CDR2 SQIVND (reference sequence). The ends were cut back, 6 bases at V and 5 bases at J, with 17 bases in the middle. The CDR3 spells CASSPAPGGDQPQHF. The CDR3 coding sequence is TGTGCCAGTAGCCCGGCTCCCGGTGGGGATCAGCCCCAGCATTTT. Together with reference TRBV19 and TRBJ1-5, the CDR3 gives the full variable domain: DGGITQSPKYLFRKEGQNVTLSCEQNLNHDAMYWYRQDPGQGLRLIYYSQIVNDFQKGDIAEGYSVSREKKESFPLTVTSAQKNPTAFYLCASSPAPGGDQPQHFGDGTRLSIL.

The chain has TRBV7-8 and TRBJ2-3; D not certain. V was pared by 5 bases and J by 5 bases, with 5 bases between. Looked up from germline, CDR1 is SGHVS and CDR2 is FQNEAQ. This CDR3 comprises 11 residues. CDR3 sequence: CASSRGDTQYF. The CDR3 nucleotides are TGTGCCAGCAGCAGAGGAGATACGCAGTATTTT.

The CDR3 here is CASRPRTEGWDEQYF. The DNA of the CDR3 is TGTGCCAGCAGGCCCCGGACAGAAGGGTGGGACGAGCAGTACTTC. This chain links TRBV27 with TRBJ2-7; a possible D gene is TRBD1 (6 bases). The CDR3 spans 15 residues. V was pared by 6 bases and J by 5 bases, with 20 bases between. CDR1 and CDR2 from the germline V gene are MNHEY and SMNVEV (reference sequence).

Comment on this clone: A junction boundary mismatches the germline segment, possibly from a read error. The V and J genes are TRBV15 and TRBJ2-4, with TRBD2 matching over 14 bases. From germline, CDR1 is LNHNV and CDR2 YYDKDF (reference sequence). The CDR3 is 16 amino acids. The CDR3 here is CATSRDYRGTSGSVNF. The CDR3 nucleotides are TGTGCCACCAGCAGAGACTATCGGGGGACTAGCGGGAGTGTGAACTTC.

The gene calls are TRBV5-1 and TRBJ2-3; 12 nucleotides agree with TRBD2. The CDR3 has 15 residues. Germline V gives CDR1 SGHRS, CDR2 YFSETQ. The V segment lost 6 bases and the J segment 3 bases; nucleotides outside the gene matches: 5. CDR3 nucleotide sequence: TGCGCCAGCACGCCGCTAGCGGGAGGGACAGATACGCAGTATTTT. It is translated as CASTPLAGGTDTQYF.

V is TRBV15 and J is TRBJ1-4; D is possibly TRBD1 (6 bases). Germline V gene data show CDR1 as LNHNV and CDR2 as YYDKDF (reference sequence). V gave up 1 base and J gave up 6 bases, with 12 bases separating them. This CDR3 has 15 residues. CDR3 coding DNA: TGTGCCACCAGCAGAGTGCCGGGACATTATGAAAAACTGTTTTTT. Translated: CATSRVPGHYEKLFF.

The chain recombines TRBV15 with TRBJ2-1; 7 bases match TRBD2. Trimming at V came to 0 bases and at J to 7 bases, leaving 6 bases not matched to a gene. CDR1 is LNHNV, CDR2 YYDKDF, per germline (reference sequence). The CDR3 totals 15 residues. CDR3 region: CATSRDLHGGNEQFF. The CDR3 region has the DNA TGTGCCACCAGCAGAGATCTTCACGGGGGGAATGAGCAGTTCTTC.

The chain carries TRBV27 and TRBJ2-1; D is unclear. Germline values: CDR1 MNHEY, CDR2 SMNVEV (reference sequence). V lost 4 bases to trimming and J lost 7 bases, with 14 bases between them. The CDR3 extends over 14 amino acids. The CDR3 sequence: CASSSPRAWNEQFF. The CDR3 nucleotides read TGTGCCAGCAGTTCCCCAAGGGCATGGAATGAGCAGTTCTTC.

DNA of the CDR3: TGTGCCAGCAGTGACATTGGTGGGAGAGGGTCCTACGAGCAGTACTTC. Translation: CASSDIGGRGSYEQYF. J is TRBJ2-7 and V is TRBV6-1; D is perhaps TRBD2 (5 bases). V was cut by 3 bases and J by 1 base, with 16 bases left in between. Germline V gene lookup returns CDR1 MNHNS and CDR2 SASEGT. CDR3 length equals 16 residues.

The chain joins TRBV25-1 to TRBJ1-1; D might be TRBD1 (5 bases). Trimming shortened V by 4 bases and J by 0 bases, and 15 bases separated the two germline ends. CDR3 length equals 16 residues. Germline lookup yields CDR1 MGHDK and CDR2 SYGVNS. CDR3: CASSGPGRTLNTEAFF. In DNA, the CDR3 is TGTGCCAGCAGTGGTCCGGGACGGACCTTGAACACTGAAGCTTTCTTT.

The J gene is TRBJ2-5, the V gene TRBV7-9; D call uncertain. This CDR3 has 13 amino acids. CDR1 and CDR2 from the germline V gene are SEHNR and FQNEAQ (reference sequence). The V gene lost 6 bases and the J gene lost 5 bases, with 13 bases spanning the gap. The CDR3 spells CASRGGNWETQYF. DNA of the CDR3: TGTGCCAGCAGGGGTGGGAATTGGGAGACCCAGTACTTC. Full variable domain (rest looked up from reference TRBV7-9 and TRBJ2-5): DTGVSQNPRHKITKRGQNVTFRCDPISEHNRLYWYRQTLGQGPEFLTYFQNEAQLEKSRLLSDRFSAERPKGSFSTLEIQRTEQGDSAMYLCASRGGNWETQYFGPGTRLLVL.

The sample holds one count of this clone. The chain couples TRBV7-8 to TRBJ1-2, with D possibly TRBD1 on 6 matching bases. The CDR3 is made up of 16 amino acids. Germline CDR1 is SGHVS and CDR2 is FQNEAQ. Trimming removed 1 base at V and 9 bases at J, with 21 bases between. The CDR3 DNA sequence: TGTGCCAGCAGCTTAGGAGGGGGGGCGCGGGGTAGTCGCTACACCTTC. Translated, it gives CASSLGGGARGSRYTF.

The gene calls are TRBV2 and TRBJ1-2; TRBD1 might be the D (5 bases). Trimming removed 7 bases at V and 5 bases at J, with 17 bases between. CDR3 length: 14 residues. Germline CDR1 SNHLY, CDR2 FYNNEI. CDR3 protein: CASNDPRRGYGYTF. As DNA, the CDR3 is TGTGCCAGCAATGACCCACGGCGGGGGTATGGCTACACCTTC.

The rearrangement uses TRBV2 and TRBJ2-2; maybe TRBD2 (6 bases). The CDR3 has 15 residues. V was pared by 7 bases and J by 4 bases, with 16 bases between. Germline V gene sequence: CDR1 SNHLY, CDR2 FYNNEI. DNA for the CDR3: TGTGCCAGCAAGACAACGGGAGCACCCACCGGGGAGCTGTTTTTT. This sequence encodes CASKTTGAPTGELFF. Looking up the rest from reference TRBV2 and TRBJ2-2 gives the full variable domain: EPEVTQTPSHQVTQMGQEVILRCVPISNHLYFYWYRQILGQKVEFLVSFYNNEISEKSEIFDDQFSVERPDGSNFTLKIRSTKLEDSAMYFCASKTTGAPTGELFFGEGSRLTVL.

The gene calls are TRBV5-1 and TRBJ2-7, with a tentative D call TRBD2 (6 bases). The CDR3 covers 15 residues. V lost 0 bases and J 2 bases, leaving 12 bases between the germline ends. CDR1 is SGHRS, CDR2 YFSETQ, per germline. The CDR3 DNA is TGCGCCAGCAGCTTGGTGGGACTCCGCACCTACGAGCAGTACTTC. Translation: CASSLVGLRTYEQYF.

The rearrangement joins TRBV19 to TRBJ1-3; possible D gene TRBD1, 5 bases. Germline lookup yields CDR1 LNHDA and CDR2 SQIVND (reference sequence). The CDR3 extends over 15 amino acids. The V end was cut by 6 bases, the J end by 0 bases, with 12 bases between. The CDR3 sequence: CASRTTGYSGNTIYF. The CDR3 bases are TGTGCCAGTAGGACCACAGGATACTCTGGAAACACCATATATTTT.

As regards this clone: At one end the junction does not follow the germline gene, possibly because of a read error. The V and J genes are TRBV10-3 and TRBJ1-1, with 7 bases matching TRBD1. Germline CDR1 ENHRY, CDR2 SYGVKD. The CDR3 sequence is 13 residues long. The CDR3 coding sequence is TGTGCCAGCAGTCCCTACGGGGACAGTGAAGCTTTCTTT. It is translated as CASSPYGDSEAFF.

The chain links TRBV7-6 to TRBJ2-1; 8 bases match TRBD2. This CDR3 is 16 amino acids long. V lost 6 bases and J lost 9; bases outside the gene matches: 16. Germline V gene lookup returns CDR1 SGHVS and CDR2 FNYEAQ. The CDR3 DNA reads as TGTGCCAGCAGTCGCCGTGGCGGGACTAGTTTGGGTGAGCAGTTCTTC. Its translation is CASSRRGGTSLGEQFF.

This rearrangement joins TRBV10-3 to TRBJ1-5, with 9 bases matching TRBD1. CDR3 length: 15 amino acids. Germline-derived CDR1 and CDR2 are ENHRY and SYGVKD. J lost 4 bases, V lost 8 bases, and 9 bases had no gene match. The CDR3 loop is CAIGVATGGNQPQHF. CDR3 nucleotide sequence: TGTGCCATCGGTGTAGCGACAGGGGGTAATCAGCCCCAGCATTTT.

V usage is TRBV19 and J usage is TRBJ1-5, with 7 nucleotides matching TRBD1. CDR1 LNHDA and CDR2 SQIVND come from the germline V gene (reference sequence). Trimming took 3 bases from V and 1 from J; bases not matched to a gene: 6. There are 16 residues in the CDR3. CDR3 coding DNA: TGTGCCAGTAGTATCCCGGGACAGATAAGCAATCAGCCCCAGCATTTT. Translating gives CASSIPGQISNQPQHF.

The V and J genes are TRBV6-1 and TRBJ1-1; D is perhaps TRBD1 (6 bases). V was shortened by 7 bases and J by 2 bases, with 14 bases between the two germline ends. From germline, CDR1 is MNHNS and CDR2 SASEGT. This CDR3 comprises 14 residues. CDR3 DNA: TGTGCCAGCACCCTGGGGGGGCCTAACACTGAAGCTTTCTTT. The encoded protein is CASTLGGPNTEAFF.

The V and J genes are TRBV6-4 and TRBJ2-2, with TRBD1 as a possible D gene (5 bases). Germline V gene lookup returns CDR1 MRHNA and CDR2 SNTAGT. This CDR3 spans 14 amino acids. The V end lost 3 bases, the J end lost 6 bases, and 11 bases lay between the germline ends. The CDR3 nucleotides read TGTGCCAGCAGTGAGTCTCCCAGGGCCGGGGAGCTGTTTTTT. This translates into CASSESPRAGELFF.